The 2 T cell receptor beta chains below were found in one sample sequenced in a study of preoperative IRX-2 immunotherapy in early breast cancer. As for treatment: preoperative locoregional IRX-2 cytokine immunotherapy. TCRdb keeps only in-frame clones here, not all; method: immunoSEQ multiplex PCR. The data hold fewer than 40,000 clones, with roughly 86% observed a single time. Sequences were derived from tumor tissue, sampled after IRX-2 immunotherapy. All receptors derive from a human donor with breast cancer.

V gene TRBV5-1 combines with J gene TRBJ1-1; tentative D call: TRBD1 (5 bases). The V end lost 0 bases, the J end lost 1 base, and 7 bases lay between the germline ends. This CDR3 comprises 14 residues. Germline-derived CDR1 and CDR2 are SGHRS and YFSETQ. The CDR3 reads CASSLVGQNTEAFF. CDR3 DNA sequence: TGCGCCAGCAGCTTGGTCGGACAGAACACTGAAGCTTTCTTT.

The gene calls are TRBV30 and TRBJ1-1; perhaps TRBD1 as D (5 bases). The CDR3 is made up of 15 amino acids. V was pared by 3 bases and J by 5 bases, with 19 bases between. The germline CDR1 and CDR2 sequences are GTSNPN and SVGIG (reference sequence). This CDR3 is CAWSLGGAGKTEAFF. The CDR3 nucleotides are TGTGCCTGGAGCTTGGGGGGTGCAGGAAAAACTGAAGCTTTCTTT.